The source of this T cell receptor beta chain is a study of T cell repertoires in cytomegalovirus infection. Study-wide background: Public TCR beta signatures indicated both CMV infection and matching HLA type. General study points: Cumulative frequency of public TCR beta families picked out carriers of CMV plus the relevant HLA. In two of eight donors, the top clonotype was HLA-C-restricted CMV-specific.

Using its own MiXCR run on the reads, TCRdb lists one record per CDR3 protein. There are some 940,000 distinct CDR3 sequences in the sample; about 33% occur only once, and under 15% lies in the top ten. In the case of this clonotype: The antigen remains undetermined.

The V and J ends lost 5 bases and 8 bases respectively, with 10 bases between them. CDR1 and CDR2 from the germline V gene are DFQATT and SNEGSKA (reference sequence). The CDR3 runs 11 residues. The sequence derives from a human donor in good health (CMV status not recorded). Some clones in this sample may be carry-over from other donors' samples. The rearrangement joins TRBV20-1 to TRBJ2-1, with D perhaps TRBD1 (6 bases). The specimen comprised cultured CD8+ T cells from PBMCs, sampled from culture after CMV antigen stimulation. CDR3 region: CSAPQGYEQFF. The CDR3, as DNA: TGCAGTGCTCCACAGGGCTATGAGCAGTTCTTC.